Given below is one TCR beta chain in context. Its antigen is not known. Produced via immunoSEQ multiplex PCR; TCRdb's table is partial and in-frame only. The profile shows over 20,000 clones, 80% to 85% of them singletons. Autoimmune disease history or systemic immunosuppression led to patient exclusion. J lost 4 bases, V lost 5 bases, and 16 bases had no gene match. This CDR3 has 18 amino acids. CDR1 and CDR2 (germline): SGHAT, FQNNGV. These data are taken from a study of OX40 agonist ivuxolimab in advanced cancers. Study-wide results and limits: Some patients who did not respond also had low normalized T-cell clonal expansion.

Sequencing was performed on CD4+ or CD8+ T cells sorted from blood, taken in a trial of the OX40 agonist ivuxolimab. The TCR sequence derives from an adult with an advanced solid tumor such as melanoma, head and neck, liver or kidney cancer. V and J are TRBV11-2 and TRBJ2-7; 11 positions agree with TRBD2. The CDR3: CASSRTSGSLPDIYEQYF. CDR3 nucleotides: TGTGCCAGCAGCCGAACTAGCGGGAGCCTCCCGGATATATACGAGCAGTACTTC.